The next 10 T cell receptor beta chains were all read from a single sample in a study of cytomegalovirus exposure and HLA in healthy donors. The study ran its PCR with 60 Vbeta and 13 Jbeta primers. TCRdb's table, derived via immunoSEQ multiplex PCR, lists solely in-frame clones and lacks some. The table lists over 110,000 clones, around three quarters of them singletons, with 5% to 7.5% in the top ten. Specimen: PBMCs. Every receptor here comes from a woman in her 40s in good health and CMV-seropositive.

The V gene is TRBV2, the J gene TRBJ1-1; a weak D match, TRBD1 (5 bases). The V end was cut by 1 base, the J end by 6 bases, with 15 bases between. This CDR3 is 15 amino acids long. Germline V CDR1 and CDR2: SNHLY, FYNNEI. The CDR3 protein is CASSEEAGWKPEAFF. The CDR3, as DNA: TGTGCCAGCAGTGAAGAAGCAGGGTGGAAACCTGAAGCTTTCTTT.

The CDR3 region has the DNA TGTGCCAGCAGGGGGCACGGCTACACCTTC. Protein: CASRGHGYTF. This chain joins TRBV28 and TRBJ1-2; D possibly corresponds to TRBD1 (5 bases). Trimming stripped 6 bases from V and 8 bases from J, with 7 bases between. There are 10 residues in the CDR3. Germline V gene sequence: CDR1 MDHEN, CDR2 SYDVKM.

This sequence joins TRBV2 and TRBJ2-1, with 12 bases matching TRBD2. Trimming at V came to 4 bases and at J to 8 bases, leaving 6 bases not matched to a gene. Per germline, CDR1 SNHLY and CDR2 FYNNEI. This CDR3 has 15 residues. The CDR3 loop reads CASSGLAGATDEQFF. The CDR3 nucleotides are TGTGCCAGCAGTGGACTAGCGGGAGCGACAGATGAGCAGTTCTTC. The complete variable domain, with remaining parts taken from reference TRBV2 and TRBJ2-1, reads EPEVTQTPSHQVTQMGQEVILRCVPISNHLYFYWYRQILGQKVEFLVSFYNNEISEKSEIFDDQFSVERPDGSNFTLKIRSTKLEDSAMYFCASSGLAGATDEQFFGPGTRLTVL.

This clone was counted only a few times. V usage is TRBV5-8 and J usage is TRBJ1-1, with TRBD1 as a possible D gene (6 bases). Trimming took 2 bases from V and 1 from J, leaving 9 bases between them. The CDR3 extends over 14 amino acids. From germline, CDR1 is SGHTS and CDR2 YDEGEE. CDR3 nucleotides: TGTGCCAGCAGCTTCCGCAGGGGGAACACTGAAGCTTTCTTT. This gives the protein CASSFRRGNTEAFF. Based on the CDR3 plus reference TRBV5-8 and TRBJ1-1, the full variable domain is EAGVTQSPTHLIKTRGQQATLRCSPISGHTSVYWYQQALGLGLQFLLWYDEGEERNRGNFPPRFSGRQFPNYSSELNVNALELEDSALYLCASSFRRGNTEAFFGQGTRLTVV.

The table lists this clone with a count of one. V gene TRBV10-3 combines with J gene TRBJ2-2; 9 bases match TRBD2. The CDR3 totals 17 residues. The ends lost 4 bases at V and 6 bases at J; junction bases unmatched: 12. Germline CDR1 reads ENHRY; CDR2 reads SYGVKD. The CDR3 loop reads CAISATAASGNPGELFF. The CDR3 nucleotides are TGTGCCATCAGTGCCACCGCCGCTAGCGGGAATCCCGGGGAGCTGTTTTTT.

The CDR3 protein is CASSYSKLGHEKLFF. CDR3 in DNA: TGTGCCAGCAGTTACTCGAAACTAGGTCATGAAAAACTGTTTTTT. The chain joins TRBV6-5 to TRBJ1-4; no clear D. Trimming took 0 bases from V and 6 from J, leaving 11 bases between them. Germline-derived CDR1 and CDR2 are MNHEY and SVGAGI. The CDR3 length is 15 residues.

The chain combines TRBV5-6 with TRBJ2-7; no clear D. Germline CDR1 is SGHDT and CDR2 is YYEEEE. The CDR3 totals 14 residues. V lost 0 bases, J lost 1 base, and 8 bases lay in between. CDR3 amino acids: CASSLARSSYEQYF. The CDR3 region has the DNA TGTGCCAGCAGCTTGGCCAGGTCATCCTACGAGCAGTACTTC.

For this clone: One junction end disagrees with the germline gene, perhaps due to a read error. This chain links TRBV7-7 with TRBJ2-5, with 8 bases identical to TRBD1. This CDR3 contains 15 residues. Germline V gene sequence: CDR1 SSHAT, CDR2 FNYEAQ (reference sequence). The CDR3 loop is CASSLSGTGEETQYF. The CDR3 DNA follows: TGTGCTAGCAGCTTAAGTGGGACAGGAGAAGAGACCCAGTACTTC.

This clone appeared a single time. The V and J genes are TRBV5-7 and TRBJ2-7; weak D call: TRBD1 (5 bases). TRBV5-7 is an ORF; its function is uncertain. The V gene lost 2 bases and the J gene lost 5 bases, with 14 bases spanning the gap. The CDR3 sequence is 14 residues long. The chain's CDR3 is CASSFVSRVNEQYF. For the CDR3, the DNA is TGTGCCAGCAGCTTCGTGTCCAGGGTCAACGAGCAGTACTTC.

This clone was observed a handful of times. J is TRBJ2-7 and V is TRBV7-6; TRBD1 aligns across 9 bases. The germline gives CDR1 SGHVS, CDR2 FNYEAQ. V dropped 5 bases and J dropped 0; count of bases not matched to a gene: 5. This CDR3 is built from 15 residues. The CDR3 DNA reads TGTGCCAGCAGCCTAGGGACAGGGAGCTCCTACGAGCAGTACTTC. Protein product: CASSLGTGSSYEQYF. Full variable domain (outside the CDR3, taken from reference TRBV7-6 and TRBJ2-7): GAGVSQSPRYKVTKRGQDVALRCDPISGHVSLYWYRQALGQGPEFLTYFNYEAQQDKSGLPNDRFSAERPEGSISTLTIQRTEQRDSAMYRCASSLGTGSSYEQYFGPGTRLTVT.